Described below is a single T cell receptor beta chain sequence and its context. Its specificity is unknown. MiXCR, run by TCRdb on the RACE reads, gives a single entry per CDR3 protein. The sample shows some 79,000 distinct CDR3 sequences, approximately 10% of them seen only once. These data originate in a study of human T cells and chemical hapten exposure. Regarding the study as a whole: Positively correlated with patch test score were the counts of PT1 expanded TCRs.

Time point noted: patch test 3, about 24 weeks after DPC sensitization. Treatment of the sample: therapeutic diphenylcyclopropenone sensitization with weekly scalp DPC. With 4 bases clipped from V and 1 base from J, the junction kept 2 bases outside the gene matches. CDR3 length: 14 amino acids. Per the germline V gene, CDR1 is LGHDT and CDR2 is YNNKEL (reference sequence). Source: whole blood, taken in connection with sensitization to the hapten diphenylcyclopropenone (DPC). The chain carries TRBV3-1 and TRBJ2-7; 9 bases are shared with TRBD1. The sequence came from a woman aged 45-59 years with alopecia areata. Some clones in this sample may be carry-over from other donors' samples. In DNA form, the CDR3 reads TGTGCCAGCAGCCCGACAGGGGGGTCCTACGAGCAGTACTTC. Protein sequence: CASSPTGGSYEQYF.